This TCR beta chain was sequenced for a study of beta chain features in type 1 diabetes. Only a few counts were recorded for this clone. Its target is unknown. CDR1 and CDR2 (germline): MRHNA, SNTAGT. CDR3 size: 18 residues. Trimming at V came to 3 bases and at J to 7 bases, leaving 12 bases not matched to a gene. Study-wide results and limits: PCR might favor shorter templates, but any such skew would affect patients and controls equally. No resolution was reached here on whether HLA type influences TCRB rearrangement. Individuals with type 1 diabetes displayed fewer insertions and more deletions at VDJ junctions. Moderately but significantly shorter TCRB CDR3s were found in Type 1 diabetes patients in all four CD4+ subsets.

Every isolated RNA sample was fully reverse transcribed, so sequencing captured expressed TCRB transcripts. It was found that naive, central memory and regulatory T cell samples averaged roughly 3.6 million reads. The repertoire was sequenced with immunoSEQ multiplex PCR; TCRdb's copy has only in-frame clones and lacks some. The sample records under 300,000 clones, approximately 10% being singletons. This clonotype was obtained from a man aged 30 to 39 with type 1 diabetes. The sequenced material came from naive CD4+ T cells from blood. This chain links TRBV6-4 with TRBJ2-1; 13 bases are shared with TRBD2. The CDR3 protein is CASSENPSTSGGRNEQFF. DNA for the CDR3: TGTGCCAGCAGTGAGAATCCCTCGACTAGCGGGGGGAGGAATGAGCAGTTCTTC.